A selection of T cell receptor beta chains follows, all from one sample in a study of chemoradiotherapy in HPV16-positive cancers. TCRdb's table, derived via immunoSEQ multiplex PCR, lists solely in-frame clones and lacks some. Here the sample spans several hundred clones, around 77% being singletons. The sample consisted of tumor tissue, taken from a patient who underwent chemoradiotherapy. The receptors stem from a human donor with HPV-associated anogenital cancer. Both conserved end residues are part of each CDR3. A D gene is named only where the DNA matches it firmly. Only part of the rows carry a size: once, few, many, or a class if the clone is expanded.

>TRBV6-1|TRBJ1-1|.|.
CASRRGGSNTEAFF
TGTGCCAGCAGACGTGGGGGCTCGAACACTGAAGCTTTCTTT
>TRBV6-4|TRBJ2-2|once|.
CASSAGNTGELFF
TGTGCCAGCAGTGCGGGGAACACCGGGGAGCTGTTTTTT
>TRBV7-9|TRBJ2-7|.|.
CASSLGVGPGSYEQYF
TGTGCCAGCAGCTTAGGGGTTGGGCCGGGCTCCTACGAGCAGTACTTC
>TRBV5-1|TRBJ2-7|.|TRBD1
CASSPRGGQGGYEQYF
TGCGCCAGCAGCCCCCGCGGGGGACAGGGGGGGTACGAGCAGTACTTC
>TRBV4-1|TRBJ1-3|.|TRBD1
CASSIGQASSSGNTIYF
TGCGCCAGCAGCATAGGACAGGCCTCAAGCTCTGGAAACACCATATATTTT
>TRBV19|TRBJ1-5|once|.
CASSIRGNSNQPQHF
TGTGCCAGTAGTATCCGTGGAAATAGCAATCAGCCCCAGCATTTT
>TRBV4-2|TRBJ2-5|.|.
CASSQGGDGYQETQYF
TGTGCCAGCAGCCAAGGTGGGGACGGGTACCAAGAGACCCAGTACTTC
>TRBV6-4|TRBJ2-6|.|.
CASSPRGTGANVLTF
TGTGCCAGCTCACCAAGGGGCACTGGGGCCAACGTCCTGACTTTC
>TRBV4-2|TRBJ2-2|.|.
CASSQIGRRADTGELFF
TGTGCCAGCAGCCAAATAGGAAGGCGGGCGGACACCGGGGAGCTGTTTTTT
>TRBV29-1|TRBJ1-2|once|.
CSVGPRGAGGYTF
TGCAGCGTTGGTCCCCGGGGCGCTGGTGGCTACACCTTC
>TRBV7-8|TRBJ2-5|hyperexpanded|.
CASSLWAGETQYF
TGTGCCAGCAGCTTATGGGCTGGCGAGACCCAGTACTTC
>TRBV4-1|TRBJ1-6|.|.
CASSLTSSSYNSPLHF
TGCGCCAGCAGCCTCACATCGAGCTCCTATAATTCACCCCTCCACTTT
>TRBV10-3|TRBJ2-7|.|TRBD2
CAISEATSGSYEQYF
TGTGCCATCAGTGAGGCGACTAGCGGGTCCTACGAGCAGTACTTC
>TRBV5-1|TRBJ2-2|.|.
CASSLTGTGELFF
TGCGCCAGCAGCTTGACCGGGACCGGGGAGCTGTTTTTT
>TRBV13|TRBJ2-3|.|.
CASSTSATDTQYF
TGTGCCAGCTCCACCTCGGCCACAGATACGCAGTATTTT
>TRBV6-1|TRBJ2-7|.|.
CASSPDRSYEQYF
TGTGCCAGCAGTCCGGACAGATCCTACGAGCAGTACTTC
>TRBV2|TRBJ1-3|.|.
CASMGDSGNTIYF
TGTGCCAGCATGGGGGACTCTGGAAACACCATATATTTT
>TRBV28|TRBJ2-1|.|.
CASSPPERRYNEQFF
TGTGCCAGCAGCCCCCCGGAGCGACGTTACAATGAGCAGTTCTTC
>TRBV7-8|TRBJ2-2|.|TRBD1
CASSPDRYTGELFF
TGTGCCAGCAGCCCGGACAGGTACACCGGGGAGCTGTTTTTT
>TRBV30|TRBJ2-7|.|.
CAWNVGLSYEQYF
TGTGCCTGGAATGTGGGACTGTCCTACGAGCAGTACTTC
>TRBV9|TRBJ2-5|.|.
CASSVAPRLSWETQYF
TGTGCCAGCAGCGTAGCCCCTAGGCTCTCTTGGGAGACCCAGTACTTC
>TRBV5-6|TRBJ1-2|.|.
CASTRGEDLFGYTF
TGTGCCAGCACCCGGGGGGAAGACCTGTTCGGCTACACCTTC
>TRBV6-5|TRBJ2-2|.|TRBD1
CASSYSDRVYTGELFF
TGTGCCAGCAGTTACTCGGACAGGGTCTACACCGGGGAGCTGTTTTTT
>TRBV6-1|TRBJ2-2|.|.
CASSESGEAGELFF
TGTGCCAGCAGTGAATCTGGGGAGGCCGGGGAGCTGTTTTTT
>TRBV2|TRBJ1-5|.|.
CASSRAGVRNQPQHF
TGTGCCAGCAGTCGGGCCGGGGTCCGCAATCAGCCCCAGCATTTT
>TRBV19|TRBJ1-2|.|TRBD1
CASSISPGQLYTF
TGTGCCAGTAGTATATCCCCGGGACAGCTCTACACCTTC